This T cell receptor (beta chain) was sequenced in a study of blood T cell repertoires in COVID-19. Germline CDR1 reads GTSNPN; CDR2 reads SVGIG (reference sequence). This CDR3 has 14 residues. The junction had 8 bases not matched to a gene; V was cut back by 2 bases and J by 10 bases. Assay used: immunoSEQ multiplex PCR; TCRdb lists only in-frame clones, some missing. The data show some 260,000 clones, 70% to 90% seen once. The chain is built from TRBV30 and TRBJ1-6, with 7 positions matching TRBD1. Sequencing used PBMCs or T cells enriched from blood (not recorded which). The clonotype originates from a man aged 35-49 years who had recovered from COVID-19. The CDR3 loop reads CAWSLNRGTSPLHF. In DNA, the CDR3 is TGTGCCTGGAGTTTAAACAGGGGTACATCACCCCTCCACTTT.